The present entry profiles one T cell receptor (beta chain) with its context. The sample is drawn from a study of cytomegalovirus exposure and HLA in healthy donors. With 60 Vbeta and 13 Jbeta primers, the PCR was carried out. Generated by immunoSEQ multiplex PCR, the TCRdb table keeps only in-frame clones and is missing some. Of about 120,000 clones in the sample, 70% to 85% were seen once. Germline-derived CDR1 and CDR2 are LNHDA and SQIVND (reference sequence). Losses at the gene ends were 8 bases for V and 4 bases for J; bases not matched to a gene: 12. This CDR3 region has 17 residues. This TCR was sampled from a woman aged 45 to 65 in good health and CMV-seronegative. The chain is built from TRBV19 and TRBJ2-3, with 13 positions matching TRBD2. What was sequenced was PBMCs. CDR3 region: CASASGTSGNWADTQYF. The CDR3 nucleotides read TGTGCCAGTGCCTCCGGGACTAGCGGGAATTGGGCAGATACGCAGTATTTT.